Shown below are 2 T cell receptor beta chains from a single sample sequenced in a study of blood T cell repertoires in COVID-19. Libraries were prepared by immunoSEQ multiplex PCR; TCRdb keeps only in-frame clonotypes and omits some of them. This sample has 250,000 to 350,000 clones, with approximately 80% found just once. The specimen sequenced was peripheral blood. These TCRs come from a woman between 45 and 60 years old with active or convalescent COVID-19.

The chain carries TRBV5-8 and TRBJ1-2; 7 bases line up with TRBD1. V lost 0 bases and J lost 4; bases outside the gene matches: 6. The CDR3 spans 15 residues. In germline, CDR1 is SGHTS, CDR2 YDEGEE. CDR3 sequence: CASSLDRGPGYGYTF. The CDR3 region has the DNA TGTGCCAGCAGCTTGGATAGGGGGCCCGGCTATGGCTACACCTTC.

V gene TRBV7-9 combines with J gene TRBJ2-1; 10 bases align to TRBD2. This CDR3 is 17 amino acids long. CDR1 is SEHNR and CDR2 is FQNEAQ in the germline V gene (reference sequence). Unmatched junction bases numbered 16, after V lost 6 bases and J lost 8 bases. Here the CDR3 DNA reads TGTGCCAGCAGGGCCCGTGCTAGCGGGAGTGGGGGCGATGAGCAGTTCTTC. Protein product: CASRARASGSGGDEQFF.